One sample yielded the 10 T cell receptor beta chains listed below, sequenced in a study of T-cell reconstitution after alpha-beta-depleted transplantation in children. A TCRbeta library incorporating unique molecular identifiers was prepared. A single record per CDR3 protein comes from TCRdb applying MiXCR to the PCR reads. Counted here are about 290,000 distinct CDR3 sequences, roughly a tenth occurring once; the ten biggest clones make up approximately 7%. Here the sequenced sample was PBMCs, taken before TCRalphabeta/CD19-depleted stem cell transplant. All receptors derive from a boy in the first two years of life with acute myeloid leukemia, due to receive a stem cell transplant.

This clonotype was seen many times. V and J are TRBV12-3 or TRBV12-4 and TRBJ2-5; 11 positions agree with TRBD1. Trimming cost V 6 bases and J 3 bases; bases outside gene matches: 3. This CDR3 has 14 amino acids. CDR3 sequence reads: CASRGTGGEETQYF. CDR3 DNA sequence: TGTGCCAGCAGAGGGACAGGGGGTGAAGAGACCCAGTACTTC.

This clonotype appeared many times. The CDR3 DNA reads TGCAGTGCTCTCTCCGGGACTACCTACGAGCAGTACTTC. Its protein product is CSALSGTTYEQYF. The V gene is TRBV20-1, the J gene TRBJ2-7; 7 bases agree with TRBD2. With 5 bases clipped from V and 2 bases from J, the junction kept 6 bases outside the gene matches. The CDR3 runs to 13 residues. CDR1 is DFQATT and CDR2 is SNEGSKA in the germline V gene (reference sequence).

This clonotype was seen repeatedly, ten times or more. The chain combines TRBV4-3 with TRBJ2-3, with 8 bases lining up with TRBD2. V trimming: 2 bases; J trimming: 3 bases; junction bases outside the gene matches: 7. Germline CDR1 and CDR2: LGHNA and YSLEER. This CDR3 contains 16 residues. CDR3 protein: CASSQSGTRGTDTQYF. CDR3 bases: TGCGCCAGCAGCCAATCCGGGACTAGGGGGACAGATACGCAGTATTTT.

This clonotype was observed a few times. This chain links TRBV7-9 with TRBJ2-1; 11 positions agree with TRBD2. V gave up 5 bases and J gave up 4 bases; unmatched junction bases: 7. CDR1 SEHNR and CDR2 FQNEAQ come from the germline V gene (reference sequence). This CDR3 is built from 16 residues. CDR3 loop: CASSLSGRALYNEQFF. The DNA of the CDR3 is TGTGCCAGCAGCCTTAGCGGGAGGGCCCTATACAATGAGCAGTTCTTC.

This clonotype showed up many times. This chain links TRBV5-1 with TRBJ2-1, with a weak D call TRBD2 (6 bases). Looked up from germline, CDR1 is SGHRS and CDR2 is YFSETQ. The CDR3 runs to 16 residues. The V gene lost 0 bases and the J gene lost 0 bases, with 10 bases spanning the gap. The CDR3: CASSLGGTSSYNEQFF. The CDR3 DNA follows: TGCGCCAGCAGCTTGGGCGGGACGAGCTCCTACAATGAGCAGTTCTTC.

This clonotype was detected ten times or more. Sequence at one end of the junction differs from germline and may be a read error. CDR3 coding DNA: TGTGCCACCAGCTGGGACAGCATGAACACTGAAGCTTTCTTT. Protein: CATSWDSMNTEAFF. This chain joins TRBV7-2 and TRBJ1-1, with TRBD1 identical over 7 bases. The germline gives CDR1 SGHTA, CDR2 FQGNSA. The CDR3 contains 14 residues.

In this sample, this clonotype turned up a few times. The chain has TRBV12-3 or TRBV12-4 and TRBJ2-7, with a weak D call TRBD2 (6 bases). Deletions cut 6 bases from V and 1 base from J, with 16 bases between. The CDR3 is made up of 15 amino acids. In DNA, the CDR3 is TGTGCCAGCAGCTTGGGGACTGAAGGATCCTACGAGCAGTACTTC. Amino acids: CASSLGTEGSYEQYF.

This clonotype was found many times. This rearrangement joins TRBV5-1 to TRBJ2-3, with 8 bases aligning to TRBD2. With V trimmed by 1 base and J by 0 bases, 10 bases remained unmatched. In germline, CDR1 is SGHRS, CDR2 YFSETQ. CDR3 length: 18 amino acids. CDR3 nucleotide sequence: TGCGCCAGCAGCTTGTCAAGCGGGAGCCCTCTTAGCACAGATACGCAGTATTTT. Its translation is CASSLSSGSPLSTDTQYF.

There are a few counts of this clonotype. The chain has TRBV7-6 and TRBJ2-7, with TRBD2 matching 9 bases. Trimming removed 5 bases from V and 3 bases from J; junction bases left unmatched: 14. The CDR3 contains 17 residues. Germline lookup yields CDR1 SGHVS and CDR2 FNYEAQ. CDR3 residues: CASSRGLAQAKGYEQYF. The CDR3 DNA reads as TGTGCCAGCAGCCGGGGACTAGCTCAAGCAAAAGGCTACGAGCAGTACTTC.

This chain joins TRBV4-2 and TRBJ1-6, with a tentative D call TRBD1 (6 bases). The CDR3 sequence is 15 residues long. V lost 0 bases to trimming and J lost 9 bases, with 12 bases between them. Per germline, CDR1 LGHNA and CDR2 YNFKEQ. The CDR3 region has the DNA TGTGCCAGCAGCCAAGATGGAAACAGGGTTTCACCCCTCCACTTT. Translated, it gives CASSQDGNRVSPLHF.